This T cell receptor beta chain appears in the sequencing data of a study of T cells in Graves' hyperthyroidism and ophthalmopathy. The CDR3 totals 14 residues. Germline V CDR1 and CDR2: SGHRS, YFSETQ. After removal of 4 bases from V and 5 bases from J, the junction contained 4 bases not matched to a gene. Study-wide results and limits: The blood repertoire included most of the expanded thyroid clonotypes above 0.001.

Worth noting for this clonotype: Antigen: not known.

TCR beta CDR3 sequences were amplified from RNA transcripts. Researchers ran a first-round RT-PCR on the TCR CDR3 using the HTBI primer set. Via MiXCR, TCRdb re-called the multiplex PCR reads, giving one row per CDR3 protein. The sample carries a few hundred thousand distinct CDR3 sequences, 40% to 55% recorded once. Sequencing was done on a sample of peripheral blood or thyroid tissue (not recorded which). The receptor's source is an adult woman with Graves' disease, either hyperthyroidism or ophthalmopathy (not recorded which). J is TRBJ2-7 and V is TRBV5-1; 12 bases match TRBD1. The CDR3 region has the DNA TGCGCCAGCAGCCTCGGGACAGGGGGCGACGAGCAGTACTTC. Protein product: CASSLGTGGDEQYF.